This entry lists 9 T cell receptor beta chains sequenced from one sample in a study of shared clonotypes between healthy human individuals. Using immunoSEQ multiplex PCR, the repertoire was profiled, and TCRdb retains in-frame clones only, with some absent. Altogether about 2.3 million clones are present, about 90% being singletons, with the ten largest covering about 0.41%. Material for sequencing was naive CD4+ T cells from PBMCs. Noted subset: CD45RA+ positively selected. The source of these receptors is a man between 18 and 35 years old in good health. Some clones in this sample may be carry-over from other donors' samples.

This sequence joins TRBV7-9 and TRBJ2-5; no reliable D call. The assigned J gene may be wrong: the sequence end matches TRBJ2-7 better. This CDR3 has 12 amino acids. The germline gives CDR1 SEHNR, CDR2 FQNEAQ (reference sequence). CDR3 nucleotide sequence: TGTGCCAGCCAATCGGGCCTCCGCGAGCAGTACTTC. Residues: CASQSGLREQYF.

The V call is TRBV5-8, the J call TRBJ1-4; weak D call: TRBD1 (5 bases). The CDR3 runs to 16 residues. V lost 6 bases, J lost 0 bases, and 15 bases lay in between. CDR1 is SGHTS and CDR2 is YDEGEE in the germline V gene. The CDR3 loop is CASTPFRGATNEKLFF. The CDR3 DNA sequence: TGTGCCAGCACCCCCTTCCGGGGGGCAACTAATGAAAAACTGTTTTTT.

The gene calls are TRBV7-9 and TRBJ2-1; 9 bases are a match to TRBD2. Trimming at V came to 4 bases and at J to 8 bases, leaving 9 bases not matched to a gene. Germline CDR1 is SEHNR and CDR2 is FQNEAQ (reference sequence). The CDR3 totals 15 residues. The CDR3 DNA is TGTGCCAGCAGCTCGTCCTGGCGGGAGGGCGATGAGCAGTTCTTC. Its protein is CASSSSWREGDEQFF.

The chain is built from TRBV28 and TRBJ1-2; D unclear. The germline V gene has CDR1 MDHEN and CDR2 SYDVKM. Trimming took 3 bases from V and 7 from J, leaving 12 bases between them. The CDR3 spans 13 residues. As DNA, the CDR3 is TGTGCCAGCAGTTTCAGCCAAGGACGTGGCTACACCTTC. Residues: CASSFSQGRGYTF.

This sequence joins TRBV28 and TRBJ1-1; 8 nucleotides match TRBD1. Germline V gene lookup returns CDR1 MDHEN and CDR2 SYDVKM. This CDR3 is 16 amino acids long. Unmatched junction bases numbered 8, after V lost 2 bases and J lost 3 bases. The CDR3 loop is CASSLQQGARDTEAFF. CDR3 in DNA: TGTGCCAGCAGTTTACAGCAGGGGGCGCGGGACACTGAAGCTTTCTTT.

The J gene is TRBJ1-5, the V gene TRBV5-7; D is uncertain. TRBV5-7 is placed among ORFs of uncertain function. V was clipped by 2 bases and J by 7 bases, with 22 bases between them. The CDR3 length is 17 residues. The CDR3 loop reads CASSFVIVPPEVQPQHF. The CDR3 DNA is TGTGCCAGCAGCTTTGTGATAGTTCCTCCGGAGGTCCAGCCCCAGCATTTT.

This chain joins TRBV18 and TRBJ1-2, with a possible D match to TRBD1 (5 bases). CDR3 length: 12 amino acids. The V gene's germline CDR1 is KGHSH and CDR2 LQKENI. Trimming cost V 3 bases and J 7 bases, with 9 bases left between them. CDR3 residues: CASSPGDLGYTF. The CDR3 bases are TGTGCCAGCTCACCGGGGGATCTTGGCTACACCTTC.

The chain links TRBV10-3 to TRBJ1-4, with D unclear. The V gene's germline CDR1 is ENHRY and CDR2 SYGVKD. V lost 3 bases and J 0 bases, leaving 5 bases between the germline ends. CDR3 size: 14 residues. In DNA form, the CDR3 reads TGTGCCATCAGTGATGTCGCAACTAATGAAAAACTGTTTTTT. Residues: CAISDVATNEKLFF.

The chain joins TRBV28 to TRBJ1-5; 7 bases fit TRBD1. Germline V gene data show CDR1 as MDHEN and CDR2 as SYDVKM. This CDR3 is 15 amino acids long. The junction had 10 bases not matched to a gene; V was cut back by 5 bases and J by 6 bases. This CDR3 is CASSLTQTGSQPQHF. The DNA for the CDR3 is TGTGCCAGCAGTCTGACCCAGACAGGGAGTCAGCCCCAGCATTTT.